The rows below give T cell receptor beta chains drawn from one sample of a study of shared clonotypes between healthy human individuals. Here immunoSEQ multiplex PCR was the method, and the copy in TCRdb shows in-frame clones only, minus some. The sample shows 2 million to 3 million clones, approximately 93% of them seen only once. Sequencing input: naive CD4+ T cells from PBMCs. Every receptor here comes from a man between 18 and 35 years old in good health. Some clones in this sample may be carry-over from other donors' samples. The conserved cysteine and the conserved F or W are not part of the CDR3 here. Each record gives: J gene, clone size, V gene, CDR3 protein. Clone size is stated in some rows and not others, as once, few, many or a class when expanded.

>TRBJ2-7|once|TRBV5-1
ASSSSGQGYEQY
>TRBJ1-2|-|TRBV9
ASSSSPVLGYT
>TRBJ2-2|few|TRBV5-1
ASSLAAMGNTGELF
>TRBJ2-7|-|TRBV7-2
ASSLRVQGSSYEQY
>TRBJ2-1|-|TRBV10-3
AISAGQGGDNNEQF
>TRBJ2-1|-|TRBV9
ASSAWALFRGNEQF
>TRBJ1-4|-|TRBV11-2
ASSLDLRQPATNEKLF
>TRBJ2-1|-|TRBV5-1
ASSLVGPGPLLNEQF
>TRBJ2-7|-|TRBV28
ASSLSVVWGYEQY
>TRBJ2-7|once|TRBV9
ASSVGSYEAYEQY
>TRBJ2-7|-|TRBV6-5
ASSSLAGVVYEQY
>TRBJ1-6|once|TRBV2
ASSESTHLSSYNSPLH
>TRBJ2-7|-|TRBV19
ASSTPGTGRYEQY
>TRBJ1-1|-|TRBV11-2
ASSLTPGDTEAF
>TRBJ2-1|-|TRBV29-1
SVERQPRDNEQF
>TRBJ1-1|-|TRBV6-6
ASNNGHQAF
>TRBJ1-1|few|TRBV2
GRQGANTEAF
>TRBJ2-3|-|TRBV28
ASSSKGGTDTQY
>TRBJ1-4|-|TRBV5-1
ASTPGWLGEKLF
>TRBJ1-5|-|TRBV28
ASSLPRDQPQH
>TRBJ2-3|-|TRBV28
ASSSLWGQGDSTDTQY
>TRBJ2-6|-|TRBV5-1
ASSLGDRDVLT
>TRBJ2-4|-|TRBV27
ASSLERGRAKNIQY
>TRBJ2-1|-|TRBV5-4
ASSLFIGRDNEQF
>TRBJ1-5|once|TRBV11-2
ASSLDTDQPQH
>TRBJ1-4|-|TRBV4-2
ASSPDLDRKNEKLF
>TRBJ2-1|once|TRBV5-1
ASSFLAASSYNEQF
>TRBJ2-6|few|TRBV4-1
ASSQQGAGANVLT
>TRBJ2-1|-|TRBV4-1
ASSQQGQSYNEQF
>TRBJ2-5|-|TRBV6-5
ASSYSFGQPGTQY
>TRBJ2-3|-|TRBV11-2
AAQATSSTDTQY
>TRBJ1-2|-|TRBV5-1
ASSLGQVGVGYT
>TRBJ2-2|-|TRBV4-3
ASSQVTGVNTGELF
>TRBJ1-2|-|TRBV28
ASSLYPPTGIYGYT
>TRBJ2-3|once|TRBV7-6
ASSSRDRGSDTQY
>TRBJ2-2|-|TRBV7-3
ASSPRLTGELF
>TRBJ2-7|-|TRBV30
AWSSPYEQY
>TRBJ2-7|-|TRBV5-1
ASSRGTGTTTYEQY
>TRBJ1-5|-|TRBV28
ASSFWGRVSGEPQH
>TRBJ2-7|-|TRBV27
ASSPTPVLLPYEQY
>TRBJ2-7|-|TRBV19
ANTGALP
>TRBJ1-5|-|TRBV6-5
ASRLTGGGNQPQH
>TRBJ1-5|once|TRBV5-1
ASSLVSGGQPQH
>TRBJ1-2|once|TRBV28
ASSFGRIVNYGYT
>TRBJ2-7|-|TRBV28
ASSPPGGGQY
>TRBJ2-7|-|TRBV4-1
ASSQAPTATYEQY
>TRBJ2-1|-|TRBV6-5
ASTPAGGPYNEQF
>TRBJ2-1|-|TRBV27
ASSRVTYNEQF
>TRBJ2-1|-|TRBV13
ASSLQPAVTAGGVFYEQF
>TRBJ2-1|-|TRBV28
ASCTLQARVYNEQF
>TRBJ2-7|-|TRBV28
ASSPLRGDEQY
>TRBJ1-4|-|TRBV6-1
ASSEAWDREGEKLF
>TRBJ1-1|-|TRBV10-2
ASSEAGVANTEAF
>TRBJ1-2|few|TRBV25-1
ASSEYVDGYT
>TRBJ2-7|-|TRBV5-1
ASSTGLGYEQY
>TRBJ2-2|-|TRBV5-1
ASRRDIYNTGELF
>TRBJ2-3|-|TRBV7-8
ASSLEADTQY